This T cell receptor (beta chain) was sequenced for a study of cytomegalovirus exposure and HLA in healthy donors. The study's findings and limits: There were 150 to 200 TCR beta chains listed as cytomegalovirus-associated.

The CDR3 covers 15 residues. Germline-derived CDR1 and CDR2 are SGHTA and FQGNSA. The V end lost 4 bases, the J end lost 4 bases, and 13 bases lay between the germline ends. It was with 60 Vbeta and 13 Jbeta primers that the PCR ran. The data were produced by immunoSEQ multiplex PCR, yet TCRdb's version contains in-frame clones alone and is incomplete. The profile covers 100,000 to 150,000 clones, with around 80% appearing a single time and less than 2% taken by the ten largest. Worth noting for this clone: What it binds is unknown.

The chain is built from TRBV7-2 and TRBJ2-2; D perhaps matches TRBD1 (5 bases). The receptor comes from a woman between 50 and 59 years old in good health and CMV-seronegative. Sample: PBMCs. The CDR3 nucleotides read TGTGCCAGCAGCTCCACTGGAAGGGGCACCGGGGAGCTGTTTTTT. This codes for CASSSTGRGTGELFF.